This T cell receptor (beta chain) was identified during a study of T cells after posttransplantation cyclophosphamide. Study-level points and caveats: Donor CD8+ memory clones often dominated recipient blood repertoires at later times. Blood and skin or GI T cell repertoires showed limited TRB overlap. After PTCy, TRB diversity resembled that of CNI/methotrexate controls.

In its sample, this clone was seen a few times. Its target is not known. Using immunoSEQ multiplex PCR, the repertoire was profiled, and TCRdb retains in-frame clones only, with some absent. This sample carries 35,000 to 40,000 clones, about three quarters of them seen once, and the ten largest clones take roughly 7.4%. Treatment was busulfan-fludarabine conditioning, a marrow graft, and cyclophosphamide on days +3 and +4. The CDR3 consists of 15 residues. After removal of 7 bases from V and 3 bases from J, the junction contained 6 bases not matched to a gene. Germline V gene lookup returns CDR1 SGHTA and CDR2 FQGNSA.

The chain links TRBV7-2 to TRBJ2-1; TRBD1 agrees at 10 bases. The TCR sequence derives from a female patient aged 40-49 years who received an allogeneic stem cell transplant from a related donor, was CMV-positive, and had no GVHD. The graft donor may account for some of the T cells. The sequences come from CD4+ T cells sorted from blood, collected 1,800 to 2,000 days after a stem cell transplant with posttransplant cyclophosphamide. CDR3 nucleotides: TGTGCCAGCACTATGGGACAGGGGTTCTACAATGAGCAGTTCTTC. It yields the protein CASTMGQGFYNEQFF. Full variable domain (outside the CDR3, taken from reference TRBV7-2 and TRBJ2-1): GAGVSQSPSNKVTEKGKDVELRCDPISGHTALYWYRQSLGQGLEFLIYFQGNSAPDKSGLPSDRFSAERTGGSVSTLTIQRTQQEDSAVYLCASTMGQGFYNEQFFGPGTRLTVL.